The present T cell receptor beta chain was sequenced within a study of cytotoxic CD8 clonotypes in ibrutinib-treated CLL. The germline CDR1 and CDR2 sequences are SEHNR and FQNEAQ (reference sequence). V lost 5 bases and J lost 0; bases outside the gene matches: 3. This CDR3 comprises 15 residues. The protocol was immunoSEQ multiplex PCR, while the TCRdb copy is restricted to in-frame clones and leaves out a portion. The sample holds a few hundred thousand clones, 67% seen once. The TCR originated in a human donor with chronic lymphocytic leukemia. V and J are TRBV7-9 and TRBJ2-3; TRBD1 agrees at 9 bases. Sequences were derived from PBMCs, sampled after 36 months of ibrutinib treatment. The CDR3 region is CASSPDRGSTDTQYF. The CDR3 coding sequence is TGTGCCAGCAGCCCCGACAGGGGGAGCACAGATACGCAGTATTTT. The full variable domain, its missing parts supplied by reference TRBV7-9 and TRBJ2-3, is DTGVSQNPRHKITKRGQNVTFRCDPISEHNRLYWYRQTLGQGPEFLTYFQNEAQLEKSRLLSDRFSAERPKGSFSTLEIQRTEQGDSAMYLCASSPDRGSTDTQYFGPGTRLTVL.